This record covers a single T cell receptor (beta chain). The data derive from a study of blood T cells in healthy people across ages. CDR3 length: 14 amino acids. V shed 4 bases and J shed 8 bases, with 15 bases lying between them. Together with a sample-barcoded 5' primer, a J-beta primer mix was included in a second PCR lasting about 7 to 11 cycles. Any given sample supplied a minimum of 2.5 million CDR3-containing paired-end reads. Via MiXCR, TCRdb re-called the 5' RACE reads, giving one row per CDR3 protein. The top ten hold around a sixth of the sample, which has more than 800,000 distinct CDR3 sequences, less than 35% seen once. The study drew donors from healthy Caucasian individuals in Russia aged roughly 6 to 100.

The chain couples TRBV12-3 or TRBV12-4 to TRBJ2-1, with a weak D call TRBD2 (5 bases). The clonotype comes from an elderly woman in good health. Sequenced sample: blood. The CDR3 DNA follows: TGTGCCAGCAGTTGGTCTGATTTCGGGGATGAGCAGTTCTTC. Amino acids: CASSWSDFGDEQFF.